Listed here are 16 T cell receptor beta chains from one sample, sequenced in a study of chemoradiotherapy in HPV16-positive cancers (dated by TCRdb to between 2021 and 2024). Library method: the immunoSEQ multiplex PCR assay. TCRdb provides this immuneACCESS table in a form limited to in-frame rearrangements. Some clones are lacking; in checked studies, under half of them reflect an unresolved V gene, and why the rest are absent is not known. The sample data list 4,000 to 6,000 clones, and roughly nine tenths of these were observed just once. The ten largest clones take up 3% to 3.5% of the sample. This material consisted of tumor tissue, taken from a patient who underwent chemoradiotherapy. These TCRs come from a human donor with HPV-associated anogenital cancer.

The V and J genes are TRBV4-1 and TRBJ2-1, with 7 bases aligning to TRBD1. Trimming at V came to 7 bases and at J to 2 bases, leaving 5 bases not matched to a gene. The CDR3 length is 14 residues. The germline gives CDR1 MGHRA, CDR2 YSYEKL. CDR3 protein: CASTGDRAYNEQFF. In DNA, the CDR3 is TGCGCCAGCACTGGAGACAGGGCCTACAATGAGCAGTTCTTC.

This chain connects TRBV9 to TRBJ2-3; TRBD2 is a possible D gene (5 bases). Germline CDR1 reads SGDLS; CDR2 reads YYNGEE. V lost 2 bases and J 1 base, leaving 11 bases between the germline ends. The CDR3 totals 15 residues. CDR3 sequence: CASSVKAARTDTQYF. The DNA of the CDR3 is TGTGCCAGCAGCGTCAAAGCGGCACGCACAGATACGCAGTATTTT.

V is TRBV5-6 and J is TRBJ1-1, with D possibly matching TRBD1 (5 bases). The CDR3 spans 13 residues. Deletions cut 5 bases from V and 0 bases from J, with 8 bases between. CDR1 is SGHDT and CDR2 is YYEEEE in the germline V gene. The CDR3 DNA follows: TGTGCCAGCAGATCGACAGTGAACACTGAAGCTTTCTTT. This encodes CASRSTVNTEAFF. Looking up the rest from reference TRBV5-6 and TRBJ1-1 gives the full variable domain: DAGVTQSPTHLIKTRGQQVTLRCSPKSGHDTVSWYQQALGQGPQFIFQYYEEEERQRGNFPDRFSGHQFPNYSSELNVNALLLGDSALYLCASRSTVNTEAFFGQGTRLTVV.

The V call is TRBV5-6, the J call TRBJ2-7; 13 nucleotides agree with TRBD2. The CDR3 length is 16 residues. Germline loops: CDR1 SGHDT, CDR2 YYEEEE. The ends lost 3 bases at V and 2 bases at J; junction bases unmatched: 5. CDR3 DNA sequence: TGTGCCAGCAGCTCCTTCGGACTAGCGGGGGCCTACGAGCAGTACTTC. It encodes CASSSFGLAGAYEQYF.

The V gene is TRBV30, the J gene TRBJ2-7; unclear D gene. The germline V and J ends were trimmed by 3 bases and 7 bases, with 13 bases remaining between them. CDR1 is GTSNPN, CDR2 SVGIG, per germline (reference sequence). The CDR3 has 12 amino acids. The CDR3 region has the DNA TGTGCCTGGAGGGGGTTGACCTGGGAGCAGTACTTC. Translating it yields CAWRGLTWEQYF.

The chain uses TRBV25-1 and TRBJ2-1; 7 bases are a match to TRBD2. The CDR3 contains 17 residues. V lost 1 base to trimming and J lost 1 base; unmatched junction nucleotides: 7. CDR1 is MGHDK and CDR2 is SYGVNS in the germline V gene. The CDR3 nucleotides are TGTGCCAGCAGTGAATCGGGAGGCCAAACGTCCTACAATGAGCAGTTCTTC. Protein product: CASSESGGQTSYNEQFF.

The chain joins TRBV21-1 to TRBJ2-7; TRBD2 is the table's D call and was not checked against the DNA. TRBV21-1 is marked as a pseudogene. The CDR3 covers 16 residues. The CDR3, as DNA: TGTGCCAGCAGCAAACCCCAGCGGGAGTGGTCGGGCGAGCAGTACTTC. Residues: CASSKPQREWSGEQYF.

The genes are TRBV27 and TRBJ1-2; TRBD1 matches at 7 bases. The CDR3 totals 13 residues. V trimming: 6 bases; J trimming: 2 bases; junction bases outside the gene matches: 3. Germline V gene lookup returns CDR1 MNHEY and CDR2 SMNVEV (reference sequence). This CDR3 is CASRGTANYGYTF. The CDR3 region has the DNA TGTGCCAGCAGGGGGACAGCCAACTATGGCTACACCTTC.

This rearrangement joins TRBV27 to TRBJ1-5; TRBD1 is a possible D gene (5 bases). The CDR3 is 15 amino acids. Per the germline V gene, CDR1 is MNHEY and CDR2 is SMNVEV (reference sequence). Trimming pared 3 bases from V and 0 bases from J, leaving 9 bases between. The DNA for the CDR3 is TGTGCCAGCAGTTTGACCAGGGTTAGCAATCAGCCCCAGCATTTT. Its protein is CASSLTRVSNQPQHF.

This chain uses TRBV6-1 with TRBJ2-7; D not resolved. This CDR3 has 13 residues. Trimming left V 7 bases short and J 3 bases short, with 13 bases between. Germline-derived CDR1 and CDR2 are MNHNS and SASEGT. CDR3 protein: CASTAGKVYEQYF. The DNA for the CDR3 is TGTGCCAGCACGGCTGGGAAGGTCTACGAGCAGTACTTC.

The gene calls are TRBV7-9 and TRBJ2-3; a weak D match, TRBD2 (5 bases). The CDR3 covers 14 residues. The germline CDR1 and CDR2 sequences are SEHNR and FQNEAQ (reference sequence). The V end was cut by 0 bases, the J end by 2 bases, with 6 bases between. CDR3 in DNA: TGTGCCAGCAGCTTAGCGGGAGTCACAGATACGCAGTATTTT. Its translation is CASSLAGVTDTQYF.

V usage is TRBV27 and J usage is TRBJ2-7; 9 nucleotides agree with TRBD2. CDR1 is MNHEY and CDR2 is SMNVEV in the germline V gene (reference sequence). The length of the CDR3 is 15 residues. The V and J ends lost 5 bases and 5 bases, in that order; junction bases with no gene match: 10. CDR3 region: CASSIAGLAKDEQYF. The CDR3, as DNA: TGTGCCAGCAGTATAGCAGGACTAGCGAAGGACGAGCAGTACTTC.

The genes are TRBV10-2 and TRBJ1-1; D gene unclear. Per germline, CDR1 WSHSY and CDR2 SAAADI. The CDR3 sequence is 12 residues long. V was pared by 3 bases and J by 2 bases, with 4 bases between. CDR3 sequence reads: CASSDTNTEAFF. In DNA, the CDR3 is TGCGCCAGCAGTGACACAAACACTGAAGCTTTCTTT.

The rearrangement links TRBV7-2 to TRBJ2-6, with 7 bases fitting TRBD2. The germline gives CDR1 SGHTA, CDR2 FQGNSA. V was clipped by 6 bases and J by 1 base; unmatched bases: 9. This CDR3 is built from 17 residues. CDR3 DNA: TGTGCCAGCAGGGCTAGCGGTGAGGGTTCTGGGGCCAACGTCCTGACTTTC. Its translation is CASRASGEGSGANVLTF.

This chain connects TRBV25-1 to TRBJ2-4; 8 nucleotides line up with TRBD1. Germline lookup yields CDR1 MGHDK and CDR2 SYGVNS. J lost 1 base, V lost 7 bases, and 12 bases had no gene match. The CDR3 contains 17 residues. The CDR3 sequence: CASTASDRDAAKNIQYF. CDR3 DNA: TGTGCCAGCACCGCCTCGGACAGGGACGCGGCCAAAAACATTCAGTACTTC.

V gene TRBV11-2 combines with J gene TRBJ1-4; a weak D match, TRBD1 (5 bases). V was shortened by 4 bases and J by 0 bases, with 6 bases between the two germline ends. The CDR3 consists of 14 residues. Germline V gene lookup returns CDR1 SGHAT and CDR2 FQNNGV. CDR3: CASSSRATNEKLFF. In nucleotides, the CDR3 is TGTGCCAGCAGCTCCAGGGCAACTAATGAAAAACTGTTTTTT. Using reference TRBV11-2 and TRBJ1-4 for the parts outside the CDR3, the full variable domain is EAGVAQSPRYKIIEKRQSVAFWCNPISGHATLYWYQQILGQGPKLLIQFQNNGVVDDSQLPKDRFSAERLKGVDSTLKIQPAKLEDSAVYLCASSSRATNEKLFFGSGTQLSVL.